The 23 T cell receptor beta chains presented below share a single source sample, sequenced in a study of cytomegalovirus exposure and HLA in healthy donors. A multiplex PCR was run with 60 Vbeta primers and 13 Jbeta primers. Libraries were prepared by immunoSEQ multiplex PCR; TCRdb keeps only in-frame clonotypes and omits some of them. Of 100,000 to 150,000 clones in the sample, 79% were seen once. The sequencing input was PBMCs. These receptors were taken from a male donor in good health and CMV-seronegative.

The V call is TRBV9, the J call TRBJ2-2; TRBD2 aligns across 7 bases. The V gene end was trimmed by 7 bases and the J gene end by 8 bases; junction bases not matched to a gene: 14. Germline V gene data show CDR1 as SGDLS and CDR2 as YYNGEE. This CDR3 spans 15 amino acids. The CDR3 spells CASAREAALGGELFF. For the CDR3, the DNA is TGTGCCAGCGCTCGGGAGGCGGCCCTCGGGGGGGAGCTGTTTTTT. Together with reference TRBV9 and TRBJ2-2, the CDR3 gives the full variable domain: DSGVTQTPKHLITATGQRVTLRCSPRSGDLSVYWYQQSLDQGLQFLIQYYNGEERAKGNILERFSAQQFPDLHSELNLSSLELGDSALYFCASAREAALGGELFFGEGSRLTVL.

The chain recombines TRBV2 with TRBJ2-1; 10 bases fit TRBD2. V dropped 4 bases and J dropped 5; count of bases not matched to a gene: 5. CDR3 length: 15 amino acids. Per germline, CDR1 SNHLY and CDR2 FYNNEI. The CDR3 bases are TGTGCCAGCAGTGGGTCTAGCGGGGGCCACAATGAGCAGTTCTTC. Translation: CASSGSSGGHNEQFF.

V is TRBV7-8 and J is TRBJ2-7; 8 positions match TRBD1. Looked up from germline, CDR1 is SGHVS and CDR2 is FQNEAQ. This CDR3 spans 17 amino acids. Trimming removed 5 bases from V and 1 base from J; junction bases left unmatched: 13. CDR3 residues: CASSLEGWGQASYEQYF. The CDR3 DNA reads TGTGCCAGCAGCCTCGAGGGTTGGGGACAGGCGTCCTACGAGCAGTACTTC.

This chain uses TRBV5-4 with TRBJ2-5; 8 nucleotides agree with TRBD1. V was clipped by 4 bases and J by 2 bases; unmatched bases: 10. CDR1 is SGHNT and CDR2 is YYREEE in the germline V gene (reference sequence). This CDR3 is 16 amino acids long. CDR3 DNA sequence: TGTGCCAGCAGCGCCCGGACAGGGAAAGGTCAAGAGACCCAGTACTTC. Translating gives CASSARTGKGQETQYF.

This chain joins TRBV6-6 and TRBJ2-5; D not resolved. The J call could be wrong; TRBJ2-7 is a better fit for the DNA end. The CDR3 sequence is 13 residues long. Germline V gives CDR1 MNHNY, CDR2 SVGAGI (reference sequence). CDR3: CASSYFASYEQYF. CDR3 coding DNA: TGTGCCAGCAGTTACTTTGCCTCCTACGAGCAGTACTTC.

V and J are TRBV5-6 and TRBJ2-7; 11 bases are shared with TRBD1. The CDR3 runs to 14 residues. Per germline, CDR1 SGHDT and CDR2 YYEEEE. The V and J ends lost 3 bases and 3 bases, in that order; junction bases with no gene match: 2. Here the CDR3 reads CASSSGTGGYEQYF. The CDR3 DNA reads TGTGCCAGCAGCTCCGGGACAGGGGGCTACGAGCAGTACTTC.

The V call is TRBV9, the J call TRBJ1-2; D ambiguous. CDR1 is SGDLS, CDR2 YYNGEE, per germline. The CDR3 runs 13 residues. V lost 4 bases and J 4 bases, leaving 11 bases between the germline ends. The CDR3 DNA sequence: TGTGCCAGCAGCCCCGGGAACTCCTATGGCTACACCTTC. It translates to CASSPGNSYGYTF.

The J gene is TRBJ1-2, the V gene TRBV30, with D perhaps matching TRBD1 (6 bases). There are 13 residues in the CDR3. Per germline, CDR1 GTSNPN and CDR2 SVGIG (reference sequence). Trimming took off 5 bases at V and 4 bases at J, with 14 bases between the two ends. CDR3 bases: TGTGCCTGGGCACAGGGCTACACCTATGGCTACACCTTC. Protein sequence: CAWAQGYTYGYTF.

There are a few counts of this clone. This chain uses TRBV4-3 with TRBJ2-2; TRBD1 matches at 9 bases. Germline V gene sequence: CDR1 LGHNA, CDR2 YSLEER. This CDR3 region has 16 residues. The junction had 6 bases not matched to a gene; V was cut back by 3 bases and J by 4 bases. CDR3 sequence reads: CASSHGQGSATGELFF. CDR3 DNA sequence: TGCGCCAGCAGCCATGGACAGGGGTCGGCCACCGGGGAGCTGTTTTTT.

This chain joins TRBV6-5 and TRBJ1-2, with TRBD1 matching over 10 bases. The CDR3 is 14 amino acids. The V gene end was trimmed by 5 bases and the J gene end by 6 bases; junction bases not matched to a gene: 6. Germline V gene data show CDR1 as MNHEY and CDR2 as SVGAGI. CDR3 in amino acids: CASSGPGQGNGYTF. The CDR3, as DNA: TGTGCCAGCAGTGGCCCGGGACAGGGGAATGGCTACACCTTC.

The J gene is TRBJ2-3, the V gene TRBV5-1, with D perhaps matching TRBD2 (6 bases). The CDR3 extends over 18 amino acids. Germline CDR1 reads SGHRS; CDR2 reads YFSETQ. Trimming pared 4 bases from V and 0 bases from J, leaving 21 bases between. The CDR3 sequence: CASSVAVAAGSSTDTQYF. CDR3 coding DNA: TGCGCCAGCAGCGTCGCCGTAGCGGCGGGATCTAGCACAGATACGCAGTATTTT.

The rearrangement uses TRBV19 and TRBJ1-4, with D possibly being TRBD1 (5 bases). The V gene's germline CDR1 is LNHDA and CDR2 SQIVND (reference sequence). The V end was cut by 4 bases, the J end by 2 bases, with 14 bases between. The CDR3 has 16 residues. In DNA form, the CDR3 reads TGTGCCAGTAGTAGCCGGGGGTCCGAGACTAATGAAAAACTGTTTTTT. As protein: CASSSRGSETNEKLFF.

The chain uses TRBV7-2 and TRBJ1-2; TRBD1 agrees at 7 bases. The V gene end was trimmed by 1 base and the J gene end by 1 base; junction bases not matched to a gene: 9. CDR1 SGHTA and CDR2 FQGNSA come from the germline V gene. CDR3 length: 17 amino acids. As DNA, the CDR3 is TGTGCCAGCAGCTTAGGGGCCCCGGACAGGCATAACTATGGCTACACCTTC. As protein: CASSLGAPDRHNYGYTF.

The genes are TRBV6-5 and TRBJ1-2, with a weak D call TRBD1 (6 bases). Looked up from germline, CDR1 is MNHEY and CDR2 is SVGAGI. Trimming cost V 6 bases and J 4 bases, with 15 bases left between them. This CDR3 comprises 14 residues. The CDR3 sequence: CASRLGQSGYGYTF. CDR3 nucleotides: TGTGCCAGCAGACTCGGACAGTCAGGCTATGGCTACACCTTC.

The rearrangement links TRBV2 to TRBJ2-2, with 10 bases that match TRBD2. The CDR3 totals 18 residues. Germline trimming cut 2 bases from V and 4 bases from J; bases unmatched to any gene: 10. Per germline, CDR1 SNHLY and CDR2 FYNNEI. CDR3 DNA: TGTGCCAGCAGTGAACGACGAAGTAGCGGGGGGAGCACCGGGGAGCTGTTTTTT. Protein sequence: CASSERRSSGGSTGELFF.

The V gene is TRBV6-5, the J gene TRBJ2-2; 7 nucleotides align to TRBD2. CDR1 and CDR2 (germline): MNHEY, SVGAGI. V lost 5 bases and J lost 1; bases outside the gene matches: 4. The CDR3 covers 15 residues. CDR3 amino acids: CASSPAGENTGELFF. DNA for the CDR3: TGTGCCAGCAGTCCCGCGGGGGAGAACACCGGGGAGCTGTTTTTT.

This clone was seen a handful of times. The V gene is TRBV5-1, the J gene TRBJ2-1; 12 nucleotides line up with TRBD1. After removal of 3 bases from V and 5 bases from J, the junction contained 6 bases not matched to a gene. Per germline, CDR1 SGHRS and CDR2 YFSETQ. This CDR3 is 16 amino acids long. The CDR3 loop is CASSSTGQGANNEQFF. As DNA, the CDR3 is TGCGCCAGCAGCTCCACGGGACAGGGGGCCAACAATGAGCAGTTCTTC.

This clone was counted only a few times. In nucleotides, the CDR3 is TGTGCCAGCAGCCCCCAGGGACAGGGCGACGGCTACACCTTC. Residues: CASSPQGQGDGYTF. The J gene is TRBJ1-2, the V gene TRBV7-8, with 9 positions matching TRBD1. Germline V gene lookup returns CDR1 SGHVS and CDR2 FQNEAQ. V shed 5 bases and J 8 bases; nucleotides not matched to a gene: 9. The CDR3 consists of 14 residues. Complete variable domain (other parts from reference TRBV7-8 and TRBJ1-2): GAGVSQSPRYKVAKRGQDVALRCDPISGHVSLFWYQQALGQGPEFLTYFQNEAQLDKSGLPSDRFFAERPEGSVSTLKIQRTQQEDSAVYLCASSPQGQGDGYTFGSGTRLTVV.

The chain is built from TRBV2 and TRBJ2-1; 12 bases map to TRBD2. The CDR3 extends over 18 amino acids. Losses at the gene ends were 3 bases for V and 8 bases for J; bases not matched to a gene: 14. Germline V lookup: CDR1 SNHLY, CDR2 FYNNEI. The CDR3 DNA reads as TGTGCCAGCAGTGAGCAACAGGGACTAGCGGGTTTACAGGATGAGCAGTTCTTC. Protein sequence: CASSEQQGLAGLQDEQFF.

The chain has TRBV18 and TRBJ1-3, with D tentatively TRBD1 (5 bases). The CDR3 extends over 13 amino acids. CDR1 KGHSH and CDR2 LQKENI come from the germline V gene. Trimming stripped 2 bases from V and 4 bases from J, with 6 bases between. CDR3 nucleotide sequence: TGTGCCAGCTCACCAGGGGCGGGAAACACCATATATTTT. Protein sequence: CASSPGAGNTIYF. Full variable domain (outside the CDR3, taken from reference TRBV18 and TRBJ1-3): NAGVMQNPRHLVRRRGQEARLRCSPMKGHSHVYWYRQLPEEGLKFMVYLQKENIIDESGMPKERFSAEFPKEGPSILRIQQVVRGDSAAYFCASSPGAGNTIYFGEGSWLTVV.

The chain joins TRBV5-4 to TRBJ1-2; D not resolved. The CDR3 runs to 12 residues. The V gene's germline CDR1 is SGHNT and CDR2 YYREEE (reference sequence). V shed 0 bases and J shed 7 bases, with 7 bases lying between them. CDR3 DNA: TGTGCCAGCAGCTTGGCCGCGGGTGGCTACACCTTC. Translating gives CASSLAAGGYTF.

In this sample, this clone turned up a few times. CDR3 amino acids: CATPPRDGGSNTIYF. The DNA for the CDR3 is TGTGCCACCCCGCCCAGGGACGGAGGGTCAAACACCATATATTTT. The chain combines TRBV7-9 with TRBJ1-3; tentative D call: TRBD1 (5 bases). CDR1 SEHNR and CDR2 FQNEAQ come from the germline V gene (reference sequence). V was trimmed by 10 bases and J by 6 bases, leaving 22 bases between them. The length of the CDR3 is 15 residues.

The V call is TRBV19, the J call TRBJ1-2; weak D call: TRBD1 (6 bases). Trimming took off 1 base at V and 5 bases at J, with 17 bases between the two ends. Germline loops: CDR1 LNHDA, CDR2 SQIVND (reference sequence). This CDR3 comprises 16 residues. CDR3 residues: CASSIAPGANEYGYTF. CDR3 nucleotides: TGTGCCAGTAGTATAGCGCCAGGGGCCAACGAATATGGCTACACCTTC.